This TCR beta chain stems from a study of response to subunit inactivated influenza vaccine. From the RT-PCR reads, TCRdb called clonotypes with MiXCR, one entry per CDR3 protein. The sample yields about 650,000 distinct CDR3 sequences, 14% seen once. This clonotype showed up just a few times. This CDR3 contains 15 residues. CDR1 SEHNR and CDR2 FQNEAQ come from the germline V gene (reference sequence). V was shortened by 2 bases and J by 4 bases, with 11 bases between the two germline ends. The chain uses TRBV7-9 and TRBJ1-4, with D tentatively TRBD1 (6 bases). The specimen was PBMCs from blood, collected around 15 days before vaccination. The sequence came from a man aged 50 to 59 who received an inactivated influenza vaccine. The DNA for the CDR3 is TGTGCCAGCAGCTTACGACAGGCGAGTAATGAAAAACTGTTTTTT. Translated, it gives CASSLRQASNEKLFF.